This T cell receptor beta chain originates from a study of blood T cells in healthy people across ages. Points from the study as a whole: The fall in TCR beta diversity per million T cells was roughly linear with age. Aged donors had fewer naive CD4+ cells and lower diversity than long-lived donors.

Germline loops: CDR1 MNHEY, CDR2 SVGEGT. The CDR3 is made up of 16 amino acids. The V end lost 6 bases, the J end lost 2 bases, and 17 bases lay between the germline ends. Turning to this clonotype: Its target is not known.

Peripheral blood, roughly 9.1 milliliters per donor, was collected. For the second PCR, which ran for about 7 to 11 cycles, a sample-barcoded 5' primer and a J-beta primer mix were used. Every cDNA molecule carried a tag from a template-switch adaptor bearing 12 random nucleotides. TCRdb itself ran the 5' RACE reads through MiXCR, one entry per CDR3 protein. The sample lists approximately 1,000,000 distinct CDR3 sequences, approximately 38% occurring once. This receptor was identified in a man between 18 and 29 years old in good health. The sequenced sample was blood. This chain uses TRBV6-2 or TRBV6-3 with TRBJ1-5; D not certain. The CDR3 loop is CASRIPGSSGNQPQHF. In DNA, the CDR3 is TGTGCCAGCAGAATCCCCGGGTCCAGCGGCAATCAGCCCCAGCATTTT.